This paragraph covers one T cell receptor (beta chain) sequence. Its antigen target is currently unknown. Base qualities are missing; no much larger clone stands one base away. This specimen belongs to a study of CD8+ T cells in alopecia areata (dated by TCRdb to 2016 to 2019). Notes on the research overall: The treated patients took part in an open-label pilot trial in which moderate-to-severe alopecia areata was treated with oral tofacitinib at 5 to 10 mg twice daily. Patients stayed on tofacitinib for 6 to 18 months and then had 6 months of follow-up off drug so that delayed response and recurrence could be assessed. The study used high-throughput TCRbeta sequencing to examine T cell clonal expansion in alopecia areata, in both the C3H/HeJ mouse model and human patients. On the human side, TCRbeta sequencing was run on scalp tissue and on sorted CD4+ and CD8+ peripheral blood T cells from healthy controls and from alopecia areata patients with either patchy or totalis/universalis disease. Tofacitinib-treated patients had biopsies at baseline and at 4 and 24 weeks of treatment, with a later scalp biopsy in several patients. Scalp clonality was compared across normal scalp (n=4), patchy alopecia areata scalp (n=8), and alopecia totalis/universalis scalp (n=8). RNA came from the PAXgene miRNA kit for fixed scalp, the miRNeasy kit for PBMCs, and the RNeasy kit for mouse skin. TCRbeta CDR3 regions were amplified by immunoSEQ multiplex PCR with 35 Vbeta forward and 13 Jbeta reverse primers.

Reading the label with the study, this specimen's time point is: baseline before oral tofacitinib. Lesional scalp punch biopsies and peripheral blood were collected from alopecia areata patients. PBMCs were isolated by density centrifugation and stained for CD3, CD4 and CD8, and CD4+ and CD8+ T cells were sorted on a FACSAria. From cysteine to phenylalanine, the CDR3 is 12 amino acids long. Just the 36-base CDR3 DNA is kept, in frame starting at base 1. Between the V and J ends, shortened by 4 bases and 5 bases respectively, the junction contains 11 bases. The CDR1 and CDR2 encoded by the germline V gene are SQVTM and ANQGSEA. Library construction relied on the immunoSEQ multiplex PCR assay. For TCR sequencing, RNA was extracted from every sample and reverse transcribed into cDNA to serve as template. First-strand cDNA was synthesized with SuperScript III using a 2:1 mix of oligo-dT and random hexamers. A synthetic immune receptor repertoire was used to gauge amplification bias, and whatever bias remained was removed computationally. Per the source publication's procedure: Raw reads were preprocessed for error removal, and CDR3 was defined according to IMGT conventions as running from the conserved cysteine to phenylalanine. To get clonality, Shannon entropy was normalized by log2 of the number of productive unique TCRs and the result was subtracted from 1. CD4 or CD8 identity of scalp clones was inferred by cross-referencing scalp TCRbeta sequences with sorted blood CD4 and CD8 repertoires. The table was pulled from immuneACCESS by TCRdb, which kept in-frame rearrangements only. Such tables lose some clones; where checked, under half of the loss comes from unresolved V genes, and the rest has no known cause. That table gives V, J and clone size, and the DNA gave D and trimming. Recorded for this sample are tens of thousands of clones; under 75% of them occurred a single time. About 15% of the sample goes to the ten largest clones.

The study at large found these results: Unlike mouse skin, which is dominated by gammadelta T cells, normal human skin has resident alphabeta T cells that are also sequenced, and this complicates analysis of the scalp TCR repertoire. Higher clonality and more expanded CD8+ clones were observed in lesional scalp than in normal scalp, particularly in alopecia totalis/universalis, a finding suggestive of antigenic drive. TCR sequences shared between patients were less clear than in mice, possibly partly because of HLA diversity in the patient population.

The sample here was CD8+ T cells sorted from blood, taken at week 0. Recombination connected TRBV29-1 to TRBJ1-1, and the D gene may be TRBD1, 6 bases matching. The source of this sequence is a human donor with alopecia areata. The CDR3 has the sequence CSVGAGETEAFF. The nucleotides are TGCAGCGTTGGGGCAGGGGAGACTGAAGCTTTCTTT.